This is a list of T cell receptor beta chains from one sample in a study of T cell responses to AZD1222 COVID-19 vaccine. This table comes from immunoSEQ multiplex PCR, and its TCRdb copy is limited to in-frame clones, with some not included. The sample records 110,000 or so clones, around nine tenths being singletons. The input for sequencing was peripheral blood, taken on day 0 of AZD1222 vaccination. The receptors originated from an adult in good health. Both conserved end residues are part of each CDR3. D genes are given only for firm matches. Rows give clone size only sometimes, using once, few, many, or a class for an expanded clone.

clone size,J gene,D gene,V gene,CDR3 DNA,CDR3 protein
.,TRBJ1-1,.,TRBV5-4,TGTGCCAGCAGCCTAGAAGTGCGGAACACTGAAGCTTTCTTT,CASSLEVRNTEAFF
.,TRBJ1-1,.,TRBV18,TGTGCCAGCTCACCCCCGCCCGATAAAGTAGGGATTGAGCGGGCTTTCTTT,CASSPPPDKVGIERAFF
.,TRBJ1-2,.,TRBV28,TGTGCCAGCAGTTTAGCAGGTTGGGTTAAAAGAGGGGGCTACACCTTC,CASSLAGWVKRGGYTF
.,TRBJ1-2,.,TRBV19,TGTGCCAGTAGCTTCGACAGGAACTATGGCTACACCTTC,CASSFDRNYGYTF
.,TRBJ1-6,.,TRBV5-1,TGCGCCAGCAGCTTGGGAGGGCGGGGGAATTCACCCCTCCACTTT,CASSLGGRGNSPLHF
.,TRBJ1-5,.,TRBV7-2,TGTGCCAGCAGCTTAGCCCTTATTAGCAATCAGCCCCAGCATTTT,CASSLALISNQPQHF
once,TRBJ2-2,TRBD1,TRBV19,TGTGCCAGTAGTTTCCCGACAGGGGGCGCCGGCGGGGAGCTGTTTTTT,CASSFPTGGAGGELFF
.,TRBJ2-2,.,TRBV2,TGTGCCATTAGACACAACACCGGGGAGCTGTTTTTT,CAIRHNTGELFF
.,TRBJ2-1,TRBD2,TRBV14,TGTGCCAGCAGCCATAGGACTAGCCCCTACAATGAGCAGTTCTTC,CASSHRTSPYNEQFF
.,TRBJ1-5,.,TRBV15,TGTGCCACCAGCCTCGGCCCCAATCAGCCCCAGCATTTT,CATSLGPNQPQHF
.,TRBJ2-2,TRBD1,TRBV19,TGTGCCAGTAGTACGGGACAGCCCAACACCGGGGAGCTGTTTTTT,CASSTGQPNTGELFF
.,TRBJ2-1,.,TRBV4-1,TGCGCCAGCAGCCAAGAACCTAAGGCAGGATACAATGAGCAGTTCTTC,CASSQEPKAGYNEQFF
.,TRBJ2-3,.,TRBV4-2,TGTGCCAGCAGCCAAGATAGGACGGCAGGGCCCACAGATACGCAGTATTTT,CASSQDRTAGPTDTQYF
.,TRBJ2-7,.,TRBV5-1,TGCGCCAGCAGCTGGTTGGACAAGACCTACGAGCAGTACTTC,CASSWLDKTYEQYF
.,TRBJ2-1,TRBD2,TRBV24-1,TGTGCCACCAGTGATCCTGAACCGGGACTAGCGCCCGATGAGCAGTTCTTC,CATSDPEPGLAPDEQFF
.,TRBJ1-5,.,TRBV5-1,TGCGCCAGCAGCTTGGGGACCTCTAGCAATCAGCCCCAGCATTTT,CASSLGTSSNQPQHF
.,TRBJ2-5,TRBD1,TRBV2,TGTGCCAGCGGGGGACAGCCCCAAGAGACCCAGTACTTC,CASGGQPQETQYF
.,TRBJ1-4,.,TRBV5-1,TGCGCCAGCAGAGTCTGGGGGGCTGAAAAACTGTTTTTT,CASRVWGAEKLFF
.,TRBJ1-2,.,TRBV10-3,TGTGCCATCAGTGAGTCGGGGAACTATGGCTACACCTTC,CAISESGNYGYTF
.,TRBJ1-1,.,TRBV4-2,TGTGCCAGCAGCCCCGCCCTCATGAACACTGAAGCTTTCTTT,CASSPALMNTEAFF
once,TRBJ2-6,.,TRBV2,TGTGCCAGCAGTGGAAGGGCCTTGGGACGGCCCTCTGCCGGGGCCAACGTCCTGACTTTC,CASSGRALGRPSAGANVLTF
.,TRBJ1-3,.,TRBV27,TGTGCCAGCAGTTCAGGGGTCGGCTCTGGAAACACCATATATTTT,CASSSGVGSGNTIYF
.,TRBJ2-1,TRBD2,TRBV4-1,TGCGCCAGCAGCCAACTAAGCGGGGCAAACAATGAGCAGTTCTTC,CASSQLSGANNEQFF
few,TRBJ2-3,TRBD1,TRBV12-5,TGTGCTAGTGGTTCGGACAGGGGGCTTCGGGATACGCAGTATTTT,CASGSDRGLRDTQYF
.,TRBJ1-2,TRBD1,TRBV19,TGTGCCAGTAGTACCGGGACAGGGAGTGGTGGCTACACCTTC,CASSTGTGSGGYTF
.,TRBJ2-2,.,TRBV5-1,TGCGCCAGCAGCCCGGGCCGGACGAACACCGGGGAGCTGTTTTTT,CASSPGRTNTGELFF
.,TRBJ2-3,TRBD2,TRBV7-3,TGTGCCAGCAGCTTATCGCTAGCGCGGGGGACAGATACGCAGTATTTT,CASSLSLARGTDTQYF
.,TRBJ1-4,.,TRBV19,TGTGCCAGTAGTACCTCCCGGGCGGCGTGGGAAAAACTGTTTTTT,CASSTSRAAWEKLFF
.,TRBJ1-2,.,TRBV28,TGTGCCAGCATCCCGGGCCGGTCTCGCGGCTACACCTTC,CASIPGRSRGYTF
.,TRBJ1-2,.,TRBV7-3,TGTGCCAGCAGCTTAAAGGGCGGGGGAGCGCATGGCTACACCTTC,CASSLKGGGAHGYTF
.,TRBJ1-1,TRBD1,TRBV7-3,TGTGCCAGCAGCTTCGGGCCAAGGGGGCGAGCTTTCTTT,CASSFGPRGRAFF
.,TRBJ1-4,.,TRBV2,TGTGCCAGCGAATTAGGGGTGGCCGAAAAACTGTTTTTT,CASELGVAEKLFF
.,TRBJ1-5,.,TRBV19,TGTGCCAGTAGTTTCTTAGGGGATAGCAATCAGCCCCAGCATTTT,CASSFLGDSNQPQHF
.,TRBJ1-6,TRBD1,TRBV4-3,TGCGCCAGCAGCCAAGGACAGGGAGTTTCACCCCTCCACTTT,CASSQGQGVSPLHF
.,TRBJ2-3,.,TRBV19,TGTGCCAGTAGTATTGGGTCCGACAGCACAGATACGCAGTATTTT,CASSIGSDSTDTQYF
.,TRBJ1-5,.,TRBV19,TGTGCCAGTACCGGGCCGAGGGTTCAGCCCCAGCATTTT,CASTGPRVQPQHF
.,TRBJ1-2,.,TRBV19,TGTGCCAGTAGTTTGTCAGTACGCGACCCCTCCTATGGCTACACCTTC,CASSLSVRDPSYGYTF
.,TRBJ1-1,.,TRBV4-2,TGTGCCAGCAGCCGCCAGGAATTAAACACTGAAGCTTTCTTT,CASSRQELNTEAFF
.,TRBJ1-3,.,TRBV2,TGTGCCAGCAGTGAATCGGCCTCTCGGATTCCTGGAAACACCATATATTTT,CASSESASRIPGNTIYF
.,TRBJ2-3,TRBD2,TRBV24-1,TGTGCCACCAGTGTGAGCGGGGGTCCAGATACGCAGTATTTT,CATSVSGGPDTQYF
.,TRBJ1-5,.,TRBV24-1,TGTGCCACCAGTGATCCGGGTCCAGATCAGCCCCAGCATTTT,CATSDPGPDQPQHF
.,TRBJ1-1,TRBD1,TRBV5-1,TGCGCCAGCAGCAAGGACAGGGGGGACACTGAAGCTTTCTTT,CASSKDRGDTEAFF
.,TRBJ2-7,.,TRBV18,TGTGCCAGCTCACCTGGGGGACGGTACGAGCAGTACTTC,CASSPGGRYEQYF
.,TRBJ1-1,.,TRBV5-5,TGTGCCAGCAGTTTCTCCCACGGGTTGGCTGAAGCTTTCTTT,CASSFSHGLAEAFF
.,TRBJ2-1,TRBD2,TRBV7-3,TGTGCCAGCAGCTTAGGACTAGCCTCCTACAATGAGCAGTTCTTC,CASSLGLASYNEQFF
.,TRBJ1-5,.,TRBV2,TGTGCCAGCAGCGCCTCCGGACAGCGAAATCAGCCCCAGCATTTT,CASSASGQRNQPQHF
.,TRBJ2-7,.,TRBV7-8,TGTGCCAGCAGCTTAGGGCAGACGCGCGAGCAGTACTTC,CASSLGQTREQYF
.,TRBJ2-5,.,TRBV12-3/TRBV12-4,TGTGCCAGCAACCCGGACAGCCAAGAGACCCAGTACTTC,CASNPDSQETQYF
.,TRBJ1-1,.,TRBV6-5,TGTGCCAGCAGTTACTTAAATCGGGTCGACACTGAAGCTTTCTTT,CASSYLNRVDTEAFF
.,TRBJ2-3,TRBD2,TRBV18,TGTGCCAGCTCACCCGGACTAGCGGGGACGGGTACGCAGTATTTT,CASSPGLAGTGTQYF
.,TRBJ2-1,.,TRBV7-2,TGTGCCAGCCGAGTCGACAGGGGAGGCGGGGGGGCTTTATACAATGAGCAGTTCTTC,CASRVDRGGGGALYNEQFF
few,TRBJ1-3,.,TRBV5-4,TGTGCCAGCAGCTTGGCCCCAGGGACGGGAAACACCATATATTTT,CASSLAPGTGNTIYF
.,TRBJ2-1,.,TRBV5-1,TGCGCCAGCAGCTATACAACGGGGAGCTCCTACAATGAGCAGTTCTTC,CASSYTTGSSYNEQFF
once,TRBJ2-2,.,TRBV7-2,TGTGCCAGCAGCTTGGTAGCAAAATCCGGGGAGCTGTTTTTT,CASSLVAKSGELFF
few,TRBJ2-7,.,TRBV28,TGTGCCAGCAGCGTCAGGGGTTCCAACGAGCAGTACTTC,CASSVRGSNEQYF
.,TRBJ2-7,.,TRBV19,TGTGCCAGTAGTATAGGTCTTTCCTACGAGCAGTACTTC,CASSIGLSYEQYF
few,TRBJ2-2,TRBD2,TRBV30,TGTGCCTGGAGTGTAGTGGCGGGAGCGGGAACCGGGGAGCTGTTTTTT,CAWSVVAGAGTGELFF